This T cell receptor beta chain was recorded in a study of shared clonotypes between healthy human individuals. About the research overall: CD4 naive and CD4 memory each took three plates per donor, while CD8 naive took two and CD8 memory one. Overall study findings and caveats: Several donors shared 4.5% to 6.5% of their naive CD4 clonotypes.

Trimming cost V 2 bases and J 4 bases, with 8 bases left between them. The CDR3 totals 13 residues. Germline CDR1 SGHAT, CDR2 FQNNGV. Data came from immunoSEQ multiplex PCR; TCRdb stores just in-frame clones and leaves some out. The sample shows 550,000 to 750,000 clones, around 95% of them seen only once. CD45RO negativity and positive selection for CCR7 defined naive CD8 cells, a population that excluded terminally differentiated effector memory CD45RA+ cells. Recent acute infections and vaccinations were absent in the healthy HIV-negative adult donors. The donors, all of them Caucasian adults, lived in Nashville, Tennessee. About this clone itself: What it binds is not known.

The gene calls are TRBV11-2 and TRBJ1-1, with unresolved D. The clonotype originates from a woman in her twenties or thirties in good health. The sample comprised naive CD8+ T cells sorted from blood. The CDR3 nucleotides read TGTGCCAGCAGCTTACGGATGGCCACTGAAGCTTTCTTT. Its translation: CASSLRMATEAFF.